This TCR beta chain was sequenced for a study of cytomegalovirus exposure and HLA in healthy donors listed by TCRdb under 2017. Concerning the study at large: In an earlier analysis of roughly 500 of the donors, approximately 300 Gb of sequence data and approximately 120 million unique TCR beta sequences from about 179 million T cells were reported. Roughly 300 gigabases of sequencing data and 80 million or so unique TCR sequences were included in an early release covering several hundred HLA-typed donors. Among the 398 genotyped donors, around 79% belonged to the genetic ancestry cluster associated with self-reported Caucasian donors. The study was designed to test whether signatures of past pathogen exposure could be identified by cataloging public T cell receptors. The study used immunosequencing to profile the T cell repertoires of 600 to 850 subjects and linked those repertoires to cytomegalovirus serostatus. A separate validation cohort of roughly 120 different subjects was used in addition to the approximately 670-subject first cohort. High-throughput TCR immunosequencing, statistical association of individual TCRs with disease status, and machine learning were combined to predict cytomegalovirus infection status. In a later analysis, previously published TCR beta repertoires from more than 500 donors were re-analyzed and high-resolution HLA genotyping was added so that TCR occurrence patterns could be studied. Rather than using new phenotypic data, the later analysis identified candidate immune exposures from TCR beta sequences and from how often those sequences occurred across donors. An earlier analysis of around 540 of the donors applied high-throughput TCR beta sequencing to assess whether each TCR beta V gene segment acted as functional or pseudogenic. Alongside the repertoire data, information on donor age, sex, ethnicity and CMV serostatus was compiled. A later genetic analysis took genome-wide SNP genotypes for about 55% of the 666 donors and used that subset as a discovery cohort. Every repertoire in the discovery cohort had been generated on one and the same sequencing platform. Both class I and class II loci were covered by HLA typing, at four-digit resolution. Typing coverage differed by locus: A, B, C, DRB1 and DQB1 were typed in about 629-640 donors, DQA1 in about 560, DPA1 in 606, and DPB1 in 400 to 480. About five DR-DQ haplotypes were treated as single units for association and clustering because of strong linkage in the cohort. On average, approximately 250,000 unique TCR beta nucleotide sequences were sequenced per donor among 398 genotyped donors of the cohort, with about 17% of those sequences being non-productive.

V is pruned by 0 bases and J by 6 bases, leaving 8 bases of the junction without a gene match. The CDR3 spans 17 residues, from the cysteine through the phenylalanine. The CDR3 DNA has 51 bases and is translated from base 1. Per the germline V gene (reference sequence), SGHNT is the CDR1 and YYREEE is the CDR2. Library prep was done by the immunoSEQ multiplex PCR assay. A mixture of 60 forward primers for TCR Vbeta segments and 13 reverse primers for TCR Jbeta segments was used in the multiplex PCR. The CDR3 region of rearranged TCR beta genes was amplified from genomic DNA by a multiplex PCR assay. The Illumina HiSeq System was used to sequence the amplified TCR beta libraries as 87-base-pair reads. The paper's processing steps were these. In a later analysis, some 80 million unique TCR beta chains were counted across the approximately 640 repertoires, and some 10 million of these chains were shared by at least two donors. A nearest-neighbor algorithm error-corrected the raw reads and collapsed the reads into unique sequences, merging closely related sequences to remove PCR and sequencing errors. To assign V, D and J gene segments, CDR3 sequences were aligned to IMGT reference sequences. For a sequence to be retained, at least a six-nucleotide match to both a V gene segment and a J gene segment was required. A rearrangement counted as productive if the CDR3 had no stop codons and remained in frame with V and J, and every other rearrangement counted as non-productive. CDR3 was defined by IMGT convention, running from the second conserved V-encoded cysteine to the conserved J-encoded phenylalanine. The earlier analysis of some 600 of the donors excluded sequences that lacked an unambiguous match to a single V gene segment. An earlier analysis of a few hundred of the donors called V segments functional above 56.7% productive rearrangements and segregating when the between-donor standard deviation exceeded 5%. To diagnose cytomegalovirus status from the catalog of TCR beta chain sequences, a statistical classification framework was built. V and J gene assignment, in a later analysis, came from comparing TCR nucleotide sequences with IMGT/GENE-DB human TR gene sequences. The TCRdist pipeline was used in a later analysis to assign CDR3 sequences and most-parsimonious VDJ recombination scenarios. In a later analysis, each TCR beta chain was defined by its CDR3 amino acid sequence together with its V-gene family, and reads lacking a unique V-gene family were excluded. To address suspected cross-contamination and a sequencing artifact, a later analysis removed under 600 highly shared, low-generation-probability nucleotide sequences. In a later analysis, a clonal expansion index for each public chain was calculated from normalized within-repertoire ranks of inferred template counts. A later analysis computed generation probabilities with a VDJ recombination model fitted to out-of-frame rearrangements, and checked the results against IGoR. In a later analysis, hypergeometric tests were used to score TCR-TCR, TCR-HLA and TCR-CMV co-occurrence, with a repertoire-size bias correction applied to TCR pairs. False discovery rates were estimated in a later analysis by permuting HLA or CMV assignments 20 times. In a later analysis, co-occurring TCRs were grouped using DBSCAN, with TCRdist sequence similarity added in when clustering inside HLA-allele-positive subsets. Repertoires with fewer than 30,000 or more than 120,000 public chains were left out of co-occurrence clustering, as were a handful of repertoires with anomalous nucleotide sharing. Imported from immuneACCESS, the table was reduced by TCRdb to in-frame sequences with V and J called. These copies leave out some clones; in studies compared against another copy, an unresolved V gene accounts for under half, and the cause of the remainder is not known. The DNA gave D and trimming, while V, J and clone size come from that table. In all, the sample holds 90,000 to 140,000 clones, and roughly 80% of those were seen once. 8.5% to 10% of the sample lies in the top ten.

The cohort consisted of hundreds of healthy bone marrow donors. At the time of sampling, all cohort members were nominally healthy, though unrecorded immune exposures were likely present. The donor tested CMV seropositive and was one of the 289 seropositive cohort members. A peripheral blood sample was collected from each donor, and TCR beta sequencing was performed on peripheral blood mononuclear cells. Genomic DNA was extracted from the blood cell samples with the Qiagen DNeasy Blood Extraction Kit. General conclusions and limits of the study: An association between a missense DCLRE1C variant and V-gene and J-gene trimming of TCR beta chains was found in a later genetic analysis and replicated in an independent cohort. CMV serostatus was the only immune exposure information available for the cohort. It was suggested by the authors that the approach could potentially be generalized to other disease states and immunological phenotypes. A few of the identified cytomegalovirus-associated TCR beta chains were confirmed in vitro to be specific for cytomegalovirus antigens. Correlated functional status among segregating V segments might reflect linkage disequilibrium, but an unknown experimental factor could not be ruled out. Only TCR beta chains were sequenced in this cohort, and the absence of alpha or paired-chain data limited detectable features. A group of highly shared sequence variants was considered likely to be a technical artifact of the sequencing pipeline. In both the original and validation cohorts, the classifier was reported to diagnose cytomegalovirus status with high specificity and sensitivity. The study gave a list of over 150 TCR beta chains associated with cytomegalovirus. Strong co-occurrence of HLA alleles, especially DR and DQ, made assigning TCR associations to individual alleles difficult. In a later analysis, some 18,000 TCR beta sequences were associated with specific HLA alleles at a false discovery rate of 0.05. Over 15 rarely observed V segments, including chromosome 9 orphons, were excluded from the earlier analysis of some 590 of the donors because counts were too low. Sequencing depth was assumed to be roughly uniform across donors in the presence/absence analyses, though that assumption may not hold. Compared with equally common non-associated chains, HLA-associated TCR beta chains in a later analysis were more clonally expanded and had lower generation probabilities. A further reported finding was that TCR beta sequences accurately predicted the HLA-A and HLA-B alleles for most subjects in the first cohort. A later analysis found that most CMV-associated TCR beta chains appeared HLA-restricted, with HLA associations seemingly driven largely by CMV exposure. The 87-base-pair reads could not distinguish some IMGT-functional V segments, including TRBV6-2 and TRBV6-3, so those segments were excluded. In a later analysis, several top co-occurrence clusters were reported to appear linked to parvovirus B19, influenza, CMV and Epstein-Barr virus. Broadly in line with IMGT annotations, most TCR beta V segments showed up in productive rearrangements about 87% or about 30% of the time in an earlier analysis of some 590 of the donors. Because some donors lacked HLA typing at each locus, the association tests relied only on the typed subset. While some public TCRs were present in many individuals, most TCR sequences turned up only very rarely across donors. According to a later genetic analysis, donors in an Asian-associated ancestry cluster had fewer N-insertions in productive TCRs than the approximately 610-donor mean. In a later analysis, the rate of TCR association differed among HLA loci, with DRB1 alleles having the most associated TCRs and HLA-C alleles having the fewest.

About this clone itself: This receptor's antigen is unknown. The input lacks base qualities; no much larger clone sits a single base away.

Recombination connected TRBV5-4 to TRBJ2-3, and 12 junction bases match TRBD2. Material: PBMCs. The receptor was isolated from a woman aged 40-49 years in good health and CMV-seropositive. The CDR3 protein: CASSLASSGGAWDTQYF. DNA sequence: TGTGCCAGCAGCTTGGCTTCTAGCGGGGGGGCATGGGATACGCAGTATTTT.